This T cell receptor (beta chain) was identified in a study of vaccination and CD4 T cells after COVID-19. Study context: The post-COVID samples were taken a median roughly 94 days after diagnosis, anywhere from 35 to 161.

Germline lookup yields CDR1 LNHNV and CDR2 YYDKDF (reference sequence). After removal of 0 bases from V and 6 bases from J, the junction contained 9 bases not matched to a gene. This CDR3 spans 16 amino acids. Sequencing of DNA taken from cultured CD4+ T cells relied on the Oncomine TCR Beta short-read assay. TCRdb redid the calling of the PCR reads with MiXCR, one entry per CDR3 protein. The repertoire has more than 10,000 distinct CDR3 sequences, 35% to 40% of them found once; the top ten carry roughly 18%. On this clonotype itself: As yet, its antigen is unknown.

Indicated treatment: roughly 10-day PBMC culture with coronavirus spike peptide pools or control peptides (ViraFEST assay). Peptide pools at 10 ug/ml and IL-2 at approximately 11 IU/ml were added to cultures of a few million PBMCs per well. The sample consisted of cultured CD4+ T cells from blood. The TCR originated in a human donor with COVID-19. The gene calls are TRBV15 and TRBJ1-2, with 8 nucleotides matching TRBD1. The CDR3 coding sequence is TGTGCCACCAGCAGAGAAGCGGGACAGGTCTTGGATGGCTACACCTTC. Translation gives CATSREAGQVLDGYTF.